The sample holds a few counts of the clone carrying this T cell receptor beta chain. What it binds is not known. By 5'RACE template switching, TCR cDNA was produced, with a universal primer site and UMIs added in the process. In TCRdb, the 5' RACE reads were re-called with MiXCR into one record per CDR3 protein. Here the sample spans roughly 300,000 distinct CDR3 sequences, approximately 8% being singletons. This entry comes from a study of T cells after yellow fever vaccination. Study-wide findings and caveats: A minor fraction of clonotypes spanned both CD4 and CD8 compartments. Weaker overall, the secondary response nonetheless peaked faster (day 5 versus 15).

The CDR3 spans 13 residues. The germline V gene encodes CDR1 MNHNS and CDR2 SASEGT. V lost 3 bases and J lost 4, with 9 bases in between. The sequence was collected from a man aged 18 to 29 who received the YFV17D yellow fever vaccine. The sequencing used PBMCs, collected roughly 45 days after the first yellow fever vaccination. The genes are TRBV6-1 and TRBJ1-2; D gene unclear. CDR3 sequence: CASSDPETYGYTF. CDR3 bases: TGTGCCAGCAGTGATCCCGAAACCTATGGCTACACCTTC.